Below, 22 T cell receptor beta chains from the same sample are listed, as sequenced in a study of cytotoxic CD8 clonotypes in ibrutinib-treated CLL. Sequencing used immunoSEQ multiplex PCR; TCRdb keeps in-frame clones, though not all of them. The sample lists fewer than 400,000 clones, about 64% seen once, with 5% to 6.5% in the top ten. Sequenced here: PBMCs, sampled after 36 months of ibrutinib treatment. The receptors originated from a human donor with chronic lymphocytic leukemia.

This clone was seen only once. This chain uses TRBV2 with TRBJ2-3; no reliable D call. The CDR3 runs to 15 residues. The germline gives CDR1 SNHLY, CDR2 FYNNEI. V was clipped by 3 bases and J by 5 bases, with 15 bases between them. The CDR3: CASSDRAGGGDTQYF. CDR3 DNA sequence: TGTGCCAGCAGTGATCGAGCAGGCGGTGGAGATACGCAGTATTTT.

The V and J genes are TRBV2 and TRBJ2-7, with TRBD2 matching over 7 bases. V shed 4 bases, J shed 5 bases, and the junction held 14 bases outside the gene matches. Germline lookup yields CDR1 SNHLY and CDR2 FYNNEI. CDR3 size: 16 residues. This chain's CDR3 is CASSVGRPGLADEQYF. The CDR3 DNA reads TGTGCCAGCAGTGTAGGACGGCCTGGTCTAGCGGACGAGCAGTACTTC.

This clone was counted a single time. The V and J genes are TRBV5-1 and TRBJ2-7; D call uncertain. Trimming removed 1 base at V and 0 bases at J, with 5 bases between. CDR3 size: 13 residues. Germline V gene sequence: CDR1 SGHRS, CDR2 YFSETQ. CDR3 sequence: CASSLTYSYEQYF. Written as DNA, the CDR3 is TGCGCCAGCAGCTTGACATACTCCTACGAGCAGTACTTC.

The chain is built from TRBV29-1 and TRBJ2-5, with D possibly TRBD2 on 5 matching bases. V lost 6 bases, J lost 2 bases, and 16 bases lay in between. The CDR3 totals 14 residues. Germline V gives CDR1 SQVTM, CDR2 ANQGSEA. CDR3 sequence reads: CSVPRGSLQETQYF. The CDR3 region has the DNA TGCAGCGTCCCACGGGGTTCCCTTCAAGAGACCCAGTACTTC.

The rearrangement joins TRBV6-1 to TRBJ1-1; D not resolved. The CDR3 loop spans 15 amino acids. Germline CDR1 is MNHNS and CDR2 is SASEGT. The ends were cut back, 2 bases at V and 3 bases at J, with 13 bases in the middle. The CDR3 DNA sequence: TGTGCCAGCAGTGAACATGGCAGCGCCCACACTGAAGCTTTCTTT. It is translated as CASSEHGSAHTEAFF.

The chain uses TRBV27 and TRBJ1-5, with TRBD1 identical over 8 bases. J was trimmed by 7 bases and V by 6 bases; bases with no gene match: 8. In germline, CDR1 is MNHEY, CDR2 SMNVEV (reference sequence). The CDR3 extends over 14 amino acids. This CDR3 reads CASSSTGARQPQHF. The CDR3 region has the DNA TGTGCCAGCAGCTCGACAGGGGCAAGGCAGCCCCAGCATTTT.

This clone occurred a few times. This rearrangement joins TRBV2 to TRBJ2-7; D gene unclear. There are 13 residues in the CDR3. Germline loops: CDR1 SNHLY, CDR2 FYNNEI. V was clipped by 3 bases and J by 4 bases, with 10 bases between them. CDR3 bases: TGTGCCAGCAGTGACCCTATAGATTACGAGCAGTACTTC. It specifies CASSDPIDYEQYF.

J is TRBJ2-3 and V is TRBV9; no clear D gene. Germline CDR1 is SGDLS and CDR2 is YYNGEE. The CDR3 extends over 14 amino acids. The V gene lost 0 bases and the J gene lost 4 bases, with 9 bases spanning the gap. This CDR3 reads CASSVDQASDTQYF. The CDR3 region has the DNA TGTGCCAGCAGCGTAGATCAAGCGTCAGATACGCAGTATTTT. The full variable domain, rest sourced from reference TRBV9 and TRBJ2-3, is DSGVTQTPKHLITATGQRVTLRCSPRSGDLSVYWYQQSLDQGLQFLIQYYNGEERAKGNILERFSAQQFPDLHSELNLSSLELGDSALYFCASSVDQASDTQYFGPGTRLTVL.

The V call is TRBV7-9, the J call TRBJ2-7; D might be TRBD2 (5 bases). The CDR3 consists of 15 residues. V lost 5 bases, J lost 2 bases, and 16 bases lay in between. Germline CDR1 reads SEHNR; CDR2 reads FQNEAQ (reference sequence). The CDR3 nucleotides read TGTGCCAGCAGCCCTCCACGGAGGCCAACCTACGAGCAGTACTTC. It codes for CASSPPRRPTYEQYF.

The CDR3 spells CASRRGIGYYEQYF. The CDR3 DNA follows: TGCGCCAGCAGGCGAGGAATAGGGTACTACGAGCAGTACTTC. V and J are TRBV5-1 and TRBJ2-7, with unresolved D. Germline V lookup: CDR1 SGHRS, CDR2 YFSETQ. V was shortened by 5 bases and J by 3 bases, with 15 bases between the two germline ends. This CDR3 comprises 14 residues.

The rearrangement uses TRBV5-6 and TRBJ2-5; TRBD1 matches at 10 bases. Germline assignment: CDR1 SGHDT and CDR2 YYEEEE. Losses at the gene ends were 4 bases for V and 5 bases for J; bases not matched to a gene: 8. The CDR3 has 15 residues. For the CDR3, the DNA is TGTGCCAGCAGCCTGACAGGGGGCGTCACGGAGACCCAGTACTTC. It specifies CASSLTGGVTETQYF.

The rearrangement joins TRBV12-2 to TRBJ2-5; the table calls TRBD1, which could not be checked here. TRBV12-2 is annotated as a pseudogene. The CDR3 contains 15 residues. CDR3 sequence reads: CASRFRQRLSETQYF. The CDR3 coding sequence is TGTGCAAGTCGCTTCCGACAGCGCCTTTCGGAGACCCAGTACTTC.

The rearrangement uses TRBV6-6 and TRBJ2-2, with 8 nucleotides matching TRBD1. The J segment lost 2 bases and the V segment lost 5 bases, leaving 7 bases of the junction unmatched. This CDR3 has 16 amino acids. The germline CDR1 and CDR2 sequences are MNHNY and SVGAGI (reference sequence). The CDR3 coding sequence is TGTGCCAGCAGTACTACGACAGGGGATAACACCGGGGAGCTGTTTTTT. It encodes CASSTTTGDNTGELFF.

The chain's CDR3 is CASIPPAGGPRSYNEQFF. CDR3 bases: TGTGCCAGCATCCCACCAGCGGGGGGGCCTCGTTCCTACAATGAGCAGTTCTTC. V usage is TRBV7-9 and J usage is TRBJ2-1; 10 bases match TRBD2. The V and J ends lost 7 bases and 1 base, in that order; junction bases with no gene match: 13. The CDR3 has 18 residues. Germline assignment: CDR1 SEHNR and CDR2 FQNEAQ (reference sequence).

Only one count was recorded for this clone. V usage is TRBV2 and J usage is TRBJ2-7; D call uncertain. From germline, CDR1 is SNHLY and CDR2 FYNNEI. Trimming pared 7 bases from V and 0 bases from J, leaving 10 bases between. The CDR3 has 13 residues. The CDR3 nucleotides are TGTGCCAGCATTAAAGGGAACTCCTACGAGCAGTACTTC. Its protein product is CASIKGNSYEQYF.

V usage is TRBV4-1 and J usage is TRBJ2-1; no clear D gene. Germline V gene data show CDR1 as MGHRA and CDR2 as YSYEKL. The CDR3 length is 11 residues. Between the trimmed V and J ends, which lost 1 base and 10 bases, there was a span of 5 bases. Written as DNA, the CDR3 is TGCGCCAGCAGCCAAGTGGGCGAGCAGTTCTTC. Its translation is CASSQVGEQFF.

The gene calls are TRBV9 and TRBJ1-5, with a weak D call TRBD1 (6 bases). The CDR3 length is 15 residues. V was trimmed by 3 bases and J by 4 bases, leaving 14 bases between them. Germline V gene sequence: CDR1 SGDLS, CDR2 YYNGEE. This CDR3 reads CASSAFGGGNQPQHF. CDR3 nucleotides: TGTGCCAGCAGCGCATTCGGGGGCGGGAATCAGCCCCAGCATTTT.

This clone was seen more than once but under ten times. The CDR3 loop reads CASGSSGGGETQYF. For the CDR3, the DNA is TGTGCCAGCGGGAGTAGCGGGGGGGGCGAGACCCAGTACTTC. The chain recombines TRBV5-6 with TRBJ2-5; 11 bases are shared with TRBD2. The CDR3 consists of 14 residues. Germline V gene sequence: CDR1 SGHDT, CDR2 YYEEEE. The V gene end was trimmed by 7 bases and the J gene end by 5 bases; junction bases not matched to a gene: 7.

The CDR3 loop is CASSLSQGGRVYEQYF. CDR3 sequence (DNA): TGCGCCAGCAGCCTATCTCAGGGAGGAAGGGTCTACGAGCAGTACTTC. The rearrangement uses TRBV4-1 and TRBJ2-7; tentatively, D is TRBD2 (6 bases). CDR3 size: 16 residues. CDR1 is MGHRA and CDR2 is YSYEKL in the germline V gene. V was clipped by 4 bases and J by 3 bases, with 19 bases between them.

The chain employs TRBV18 and TRBJ2-1; D gene unclear. This CDR3 contains 13 residues. CDR1 and CDR2 from the germline V gene are KGHSH and LQKENI. V lost 5 bases and J 12 bases, leaving 17 bases between the germline ends. CDR3 DNA sequence: TGTGCCAGCTCATACGGTCCTTTACCTGGGCAGTTCTTC. Its translation: CASSYGPLPGQFF.

This clone was seen a handful of times. The V gene is TRBV6-6, the J gene TRBJ1-5; TRBD1 might be the D (5 bases). This CDR3 spans 15 amino acids. Germline CDR1 and CDR2: MNHNY and SVGAGI (reference sequence). V lost 1 base and J lost 6, with 13 bases in between. This CDR3 reads CASSYWNRNGQPQHF. CDR3 nucleotides: TGTGCCAGCAGTTACTGGAACAGGAACGGTCAGCCCCAGCATTTT.

The rearrangement joins TRBV5-1 to TRBJ2-2, with D maybe TRBD2 (6 bases). CDR3 length equals 15 residues. Germline loops: CDR1 SGHRS, CDR2 YFSETQ. Trimming took 3 bases from V and 4 from J, leaving 13 bases between them. CDR3 protein: CASSSLATGTGELFF. The CDR3 DNA reads as TGCGCCAGCAGCTCTCTAGCGACGGGCACCGGGGAGCTGTTTTTT.